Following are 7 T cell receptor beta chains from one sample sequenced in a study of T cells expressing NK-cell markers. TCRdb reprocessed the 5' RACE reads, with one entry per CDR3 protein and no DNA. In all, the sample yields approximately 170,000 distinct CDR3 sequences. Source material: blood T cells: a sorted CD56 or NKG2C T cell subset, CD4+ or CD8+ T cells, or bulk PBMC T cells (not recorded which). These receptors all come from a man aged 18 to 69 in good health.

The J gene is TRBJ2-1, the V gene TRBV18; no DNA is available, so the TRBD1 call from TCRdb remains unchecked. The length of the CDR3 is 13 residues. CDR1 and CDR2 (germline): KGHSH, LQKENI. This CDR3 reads CASSATGSNEQFF. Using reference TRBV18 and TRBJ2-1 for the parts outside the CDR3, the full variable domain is NAGVMQNPRHLVRRRGQEARLRCSPMKGHSHVYWYRQLPEEGLKFMVYLQKENIIDESGMPKERFSAEFPKEGPSILRIQQVVRGDSAAYFCASSATGSNEQFFGPGTRLTVL.

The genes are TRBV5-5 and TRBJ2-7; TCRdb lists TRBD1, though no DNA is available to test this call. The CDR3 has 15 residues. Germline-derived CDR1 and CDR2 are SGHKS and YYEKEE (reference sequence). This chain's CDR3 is CASSHDRDSTYEQYF.

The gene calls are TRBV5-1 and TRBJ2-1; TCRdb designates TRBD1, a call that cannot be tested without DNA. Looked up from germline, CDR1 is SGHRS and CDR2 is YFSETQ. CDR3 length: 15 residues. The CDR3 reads CASRRQKISYNEQFF.

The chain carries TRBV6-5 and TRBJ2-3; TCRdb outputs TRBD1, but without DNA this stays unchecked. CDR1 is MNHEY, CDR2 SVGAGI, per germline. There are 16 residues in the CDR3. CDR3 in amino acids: CASSSAGQGAGDTQYF.

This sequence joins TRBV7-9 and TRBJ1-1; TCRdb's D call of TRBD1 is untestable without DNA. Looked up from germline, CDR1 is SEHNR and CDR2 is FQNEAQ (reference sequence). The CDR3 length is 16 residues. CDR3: CASSKGGGLWDTEAFF.

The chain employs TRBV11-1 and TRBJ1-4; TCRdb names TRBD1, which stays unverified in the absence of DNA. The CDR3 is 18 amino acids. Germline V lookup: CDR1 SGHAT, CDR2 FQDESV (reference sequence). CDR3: CASLTSDWAEPTNEKLFF.

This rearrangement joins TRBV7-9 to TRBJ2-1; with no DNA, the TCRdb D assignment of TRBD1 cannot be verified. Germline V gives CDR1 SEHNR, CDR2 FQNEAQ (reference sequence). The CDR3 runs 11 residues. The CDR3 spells CADRRGNEQFF.